This T cell receptor (beta chain) stems from a study of blood T cell repertoires in COVID-19. Study in general: Nucleic acid was either cDNA or gDNA, and it came from T cells, B-cell-depleted T cells, or PBMCs.

Profiling relied on immunoSEQ multiplex PCR, and the TCRdb table lists in-frame clones only, not all of them. The sample includes more than 300,000 clones, roughly 90% of them seen just once. Everyone who took part was roughly 18 to 100 years old, and they came from about two dozen US areas. Each participant's cohort was designated according to participant-reported clinical history. CDR3 length: 17 residues. CDR1 and CDR2 from the germline V gene are LNHNV and YYDKDF (reference sequence). The V and J ends lost 3 bases and 2 bases respectively, with 17 bases between them. The genes are TRBV15 and TRBJ1-5; a possible D gene is TRBD1 (6 bases). The receptor was derived from a middle-aged woman who had been exposed to COVID-19. Source material: PBMCs or T cells enriched from blood (not recorded which). The CDR3 DNA sequence: TGTGCCACCAGCAGCGTAAACAGGGCAGCCGGCAATCAGCCCCAGCATTTT. It translates to CATSSVNRAAGNQPQHF.